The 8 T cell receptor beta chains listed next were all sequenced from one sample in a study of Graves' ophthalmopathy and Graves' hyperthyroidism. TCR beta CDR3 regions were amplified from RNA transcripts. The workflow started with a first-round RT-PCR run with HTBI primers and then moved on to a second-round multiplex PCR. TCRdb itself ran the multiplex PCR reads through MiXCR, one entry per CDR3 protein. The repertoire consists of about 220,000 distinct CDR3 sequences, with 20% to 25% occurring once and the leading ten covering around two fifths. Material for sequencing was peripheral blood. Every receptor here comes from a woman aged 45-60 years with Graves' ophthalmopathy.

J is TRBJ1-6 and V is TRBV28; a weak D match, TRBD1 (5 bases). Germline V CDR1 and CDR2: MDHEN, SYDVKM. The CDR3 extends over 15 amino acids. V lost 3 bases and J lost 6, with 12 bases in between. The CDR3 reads CASSFLGRTNSPLHF. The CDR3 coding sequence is TGTGCCAGCAGTTTTTTGGGACGAACTAATTCACCCCTCCACTTT. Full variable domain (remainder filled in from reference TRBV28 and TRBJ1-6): DVKVTQSSRYLVKRTGEKVFLECVQDMDHENMFWYRQDPGLGLRLIYFSYDVKMKEKGDIPEGYSVSREKKERFSLILESASTNQTSMYLCASSFLGRTNSPLHFGNGTRLTVT.

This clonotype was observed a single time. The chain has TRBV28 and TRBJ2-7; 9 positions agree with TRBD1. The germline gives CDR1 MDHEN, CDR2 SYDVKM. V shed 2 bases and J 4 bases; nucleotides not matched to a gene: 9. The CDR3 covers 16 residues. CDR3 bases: TGTGCCAGCAGTTTACCCGGGGGACAGGGAGGATACGAGCAGTACTTC. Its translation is CASSLPGGQGGYEQYF.

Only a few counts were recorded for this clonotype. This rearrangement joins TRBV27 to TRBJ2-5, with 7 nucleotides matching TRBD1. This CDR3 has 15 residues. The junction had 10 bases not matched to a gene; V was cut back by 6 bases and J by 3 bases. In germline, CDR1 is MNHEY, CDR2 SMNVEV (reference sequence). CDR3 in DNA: TGTGCCAGCAGCCCTACCGGGACAGCGAAAGAGACCCAGTACTTC. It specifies CASSPTGTAKETQYF.

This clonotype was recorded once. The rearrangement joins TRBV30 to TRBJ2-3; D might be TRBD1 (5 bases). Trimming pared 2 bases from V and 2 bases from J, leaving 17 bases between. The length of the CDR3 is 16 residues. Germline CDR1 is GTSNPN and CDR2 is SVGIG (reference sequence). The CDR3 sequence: CAWSIGTGPVTDTQYF. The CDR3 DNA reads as TGTGCCTGGAGTATAGGAACAGGCCCTGTCACAGATACGCAGTATTTT.

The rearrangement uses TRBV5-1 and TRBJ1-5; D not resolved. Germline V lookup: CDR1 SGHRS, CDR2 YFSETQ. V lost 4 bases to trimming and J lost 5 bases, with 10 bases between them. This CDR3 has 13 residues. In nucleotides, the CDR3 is TGCGCCAGCAGCGTATGGGCTGATCAGCCCCAGCATTTT. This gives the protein CASSVWADQPQHF. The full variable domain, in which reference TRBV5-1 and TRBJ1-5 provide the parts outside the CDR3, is KAGVTQTPRYLIKTRGQQVTLSCSPISGHRSVSWYQQTPGQGLQFLFEYFSETQRNKGNFPGRFSGRQFSNSRSEMNVSTLELGDSALYLCASSVWADQPQHFGDGTRLSIL.

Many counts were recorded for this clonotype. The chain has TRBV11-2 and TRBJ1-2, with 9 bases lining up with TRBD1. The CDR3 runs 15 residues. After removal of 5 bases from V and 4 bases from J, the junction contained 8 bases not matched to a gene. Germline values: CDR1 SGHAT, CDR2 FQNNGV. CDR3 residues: CASSPAGTGIYGYTF. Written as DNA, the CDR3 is TGTGCCAGCAGCCCCGCCGGGACAGGGATCTATGGCTACACCTTC.

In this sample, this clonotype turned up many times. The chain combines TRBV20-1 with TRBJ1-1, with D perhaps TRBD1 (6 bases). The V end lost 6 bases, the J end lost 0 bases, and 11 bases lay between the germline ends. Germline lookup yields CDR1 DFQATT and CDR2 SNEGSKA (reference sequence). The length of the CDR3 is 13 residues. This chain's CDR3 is CSAYGQMNTEAFF. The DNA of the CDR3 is TGCAGTGCATACGGACAGATGAACACTGAAGCTTTCTTT.

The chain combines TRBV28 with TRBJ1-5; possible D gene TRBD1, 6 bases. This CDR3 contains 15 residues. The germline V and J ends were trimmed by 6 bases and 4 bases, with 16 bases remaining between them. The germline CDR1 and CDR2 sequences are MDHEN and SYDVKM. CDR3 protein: CASSLQGFGNQPQHF. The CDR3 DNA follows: TGTGCCAGCAGCCTACAGGGATTTGGGAATCAGCCCCAGCATTTT.